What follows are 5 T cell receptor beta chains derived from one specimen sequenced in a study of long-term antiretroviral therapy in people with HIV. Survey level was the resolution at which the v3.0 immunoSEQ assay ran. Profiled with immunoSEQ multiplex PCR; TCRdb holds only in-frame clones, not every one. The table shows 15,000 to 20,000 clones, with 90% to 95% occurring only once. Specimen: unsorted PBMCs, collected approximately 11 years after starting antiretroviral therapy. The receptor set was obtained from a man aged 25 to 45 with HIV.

CDR3 coding DNA: TGCGCCAGCAGCTTGCGGGGACAGGGGGCGCCTAACTATGGCTACACCTTC. Residues: CASSLRGQGAPNYGYTF. The chain uses TRBV5-1 and TRBJ1-2; 12 nucleotides line up with TRBD1. The CDR3 covers 17 residues. Germline V lookup: CDR1 SGHRS, CDR2 YFSETQ. V trimming: 1 base; J trimming: 0 bases; junction bases outside the gene matches: 4. The full variable domain, rest sourced from reference TRBV5-1 and TRBJ1-2, is KAGVTQTPRYLIKTRGQQVTLSCSPISGHRSVSWYQQTPGQGLQFLFEYFSETQRNKGNFPGRFSGRQFSNSRSEMNVSTLELGDSALYLCASSLRGQGAPNYGYTFGSGTRLTVV.

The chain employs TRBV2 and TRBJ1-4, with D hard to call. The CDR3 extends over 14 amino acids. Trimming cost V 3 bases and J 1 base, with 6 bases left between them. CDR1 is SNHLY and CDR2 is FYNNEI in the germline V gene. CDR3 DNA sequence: TGTGCCAGCAGTGATCGGGTAACTAATGAAAAACTGTTTTTT. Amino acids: CASSDRVTNEKLFF. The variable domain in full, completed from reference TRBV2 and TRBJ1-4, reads EPEVTQTPSHQVTQMGQEVILRCVPISNHLYFYWYRQILGQKVEFLVSFYNNEISEKSEIFDDQFSVERPDGSNFTLKIRSTKLEDSAMYFCASSDRVTNEKLFFGSGTQLSVL.

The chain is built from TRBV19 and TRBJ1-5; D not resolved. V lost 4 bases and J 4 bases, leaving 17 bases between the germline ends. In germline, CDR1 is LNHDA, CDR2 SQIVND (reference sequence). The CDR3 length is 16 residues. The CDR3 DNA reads TGTGCCAGTAGTAAGGCGGGTTTCCCCTCAAATCAGCCCCAGCATTTT. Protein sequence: CASSKAGFPSNQPQHF.

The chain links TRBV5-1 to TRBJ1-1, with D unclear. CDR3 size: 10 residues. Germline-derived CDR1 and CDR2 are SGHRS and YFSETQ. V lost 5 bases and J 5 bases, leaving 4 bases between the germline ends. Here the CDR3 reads CASSRTEAFF. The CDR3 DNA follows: TGCGCCAGCAGTCGAACTGAAGCTTTCTTT.

DNA for the CDR3: TGTGCCAGCAGTGAGATTCCCGGGACCAACACCGGGGAGCTGTTTTTT. This encodes CASSEIPGTNTGELFF. J is TRBJ2-2 and V is TRBV2; D is perhaps TRBD1 or TRBD2 (5 bases each). Germline CDR1 is SNHLY and CDR2 is FYNNEI. This CDR3 comprises 16 residues. V was cut by 3 bases and J by 2 bases, with 13 bases left in between.